A selection of T cell receptor beta chains follows, all from one sample in a study of T cell responses to AZD1222 COVID-19 vaccine. Sequencing was performed with immunoSEQ multiplex PCR; in TCRdb, only in-frame clones are kept and a portion is missing. The sample gives about 93,000 clones, around 87% of which show up once; about 2.4% is in the top ten. Specimen: peripheral blood, collected 28 days after the second AZD1222 dose. These receptors originate from an adult who received the AZD1222 COVID-19 vaccine. Both conserved end residues are part of each CDR3. The D gene is left open where the match is weak. Size values are once, few and many counts, or a class for expanded clones, and some rows have none.

NA,NA,TRBJ2-1,TRBV4-2,TGTGCCAGCAACTTGGAGGCGGGAAGTCGGTACAATGAGCAGTTCTTC,CASNLEAGSRYNEQFF
NA,NA,TRBJ1-2,TRBV6-1,TGTGCCAGCAGTGAGGCTAGATATTACTCCAACTATGGCTACACCTTC,CASSEARYYSNYGYTF
NA,NA,TRBJ2-1,TRBV18,TGTGCCAGCTCACGCTACAGGGAGGACATCAATGAGCAGTTCTTC,CASSRYREDINEQFF
once,NA,TRBJ2-1,TRBV5-1,TGCGCCAGCAGCTTGGCCCTAGCAGACTCCTACAATGAGCAGTTCTTC,CASSLALADSYNEQFF
NA,NA,TRBJ2-1,TRBV6-5,TGTGCCAGCAGTTACTCGCCGTTTCCGCGGGGCAATGAGCAGTTCTTC,CASSYSPFPRGNEQFF
NA,TRBD2,TRBJ2-2,TRBV30,TGTGCCTGGAGTGGTGTGGTGGGAGGGAAGAACACCGGGGAGCTGTTTTTT,CAWSGVVGGKNTGELFF
NA,NA,TRBJ1-1,TRBV10-2,TGCGCCAGCAGTGAGTCTGGGCAGCTTGAAGCTTTCTTT,CASSESGQLEAFF
few,NA,TRBJ1-2,TRBV30,TGTGCCTGGAGTGCCCTCCGGGGGGACTATGGCTACACCTTC,CAWSALRGDYGYTF
NA,TRBD1,TRBJ1-2,TRBV2,TGTGCCAGCAGTGGGGACAGGGAATCGGACTATGGCTACACCTTC,CASSGDRESDYGYTF
NA,TRBD1,TRBJ1-5,TRBV27,TGTGCCAGCAGTCAAGGGGGCGAGAGCAATCAGCCCCAGCATTTT,CASSQGGESNQPQHF
NA,NA,TRBJ1-5,TRBV2,TGTGCCAGCAGGGCAGGCTCGAGTCAGCCCCAGCATTTT,CASRAGSSQPQHF
NA,NA,TRBJ2-3,TRBV6-5,TGTGCCAGCAGACTCACAGGGAGAGATACGCAGTATTTT,CASRLTGRDTQYF
NA,NA,TRBJ1-1,TRBV18,TGTGCCAGCTCACCACCAATGCAGGGTGCGGTTGACACTGAAGCTTTCTTT,CASSPPMQGAVDTEAFF
NA,NA,TRBJ2-4,TRBV3-1/TRBV3-2,TGTGCCAGCAGCCGGAGAGAGGGAGAAGGTGACATTCAGTACTTC,CASSRREGEGDIQYF
NA,NA,TRBJ2-3,TRBV27,TGTGCCAGCAGTTTACTGGGCAGCACAGATACGCAGTATTTT,CASSLLGSTDTQYF
once,NA,TRBJ1-2,TRBV25-1,TGTGCCAGCAGTGATGAAGGCCTAGGCCGCTATGGCTACACCTTC,CASSDEGLGRYGYTF
NA,TRBD2,TRBJ2-1,TRBV3-1/TRBV3-2,TGTGCCAGCAGGCGAGCGGGGACTAGCGGGATCTACAATGAGCAGTTCTTC,CASRRAGTSGIYNEQFF
few,NA,TRBJ1-2,TRBV2,TGTGCCAGCCAGACAGGAAACTATGGCTACACCTTC,CASQTGNYGYTF
NA,NA,TRBJ2-7,TRBV3-1/TRBV3-2,TGTGCCAGCAGCCAAGTCGTGGGAAGTTACGAGCAGTACTTC,CASSQVVGSYEQYF
NA,NA,TRBJ1-1,TRBV6-5,TGTGCCAGCAGTTACTCCCCCCAGGGAACTGAAGCTTTCTTT,CASSYSPQGTEAFF
NA,NA,TRBJ1-3,TRBV19,TGTGCCAGTGCACGACAGAGGTCCTCTGGAAACACCATATATTTT,CASARQRSSGNTIYF
NA,NA,TRBJ2-3,TRBV18,TGTGCCAGCTCACCACCGTCCAGCGGAACAGATACGCAGTATTTT,CASSPPSSGTDTQYF
few,TRBD2,TRBJ2-1,TRBV6-4,TGTGCCAGCAGTAAGACTAGCGGGGAATACAATGAGCAGTTCTTC,CASSKTSGEYNEQFF
NA,NA,TRBJ2-1,TRBV7-9,TGTGCCAGCAAACCAAACCCCTTAACCAAAAGGGGGCAGTTCTTC,CASKPNPLTKRGQFF
NA,NA,TRBJ1-2,TRBV29-1,TGCAGCGTTCGGACGGAAAACTATGGCTACACCTTC,CSVRTENYGYTF
NA,NA,TRBJ1-1,TRBV10-3,TGTGCCATCAGGGTTACGAAGGCGGACACTGAAGCTTTCTTT,CAIRVTKADTEAFF
NA,NA,TRBJ2-5,TRBV11-3,TGTGCCAGCAGCCATACGTACGGGAGTCAAGAGACCCAGTACTTC,CASSHTYGSQETQYF
NA,NA,TRBJ1-3,TRBV3-1/TRBV3-2,TGTGCCAGCAGCCAGGAGGGATCCGGAAACACCATATATTTT,CASSQEGSGNTIYF
NA,NA,TRBJ1-1,TRBV5-8,TGTGCCAGCAGCTCACAGGACATGAACACTGAAGCTTTCTTT,CASSSQDMNTEAFF
NA,TRBD1,TRBJ2-7,TRBV6-6,TGTGCCAGCACCTCGGGGACAGGGGGCTACGAGCAGTACTTC,CASTSGTGGYEQYF
NA,TRBD1,TRBJ1-6,TRBV19,TGTGCCAGTAGTACCAGGACAGGGAAGCCTTCACCCCTCCACTTT,CASSTRTGKPSPLHF
NA,NA,TRBJ1-2,TRBV11-2,TGTGCCAGCAGGGGCGACAGGCCCTATGGCTACACCTTC,CASRGDRPYGYTF
NA,NA,TRBJ2-3,TRBV18,TGTGCCAGCTCACCTCCTAGCGCAGATACGCAGTATTTT,CASSPPSADTQYF
NA,NA,TRBJ2-1,TRBV4-3,TGCGCCAGCAGCCAAGACGGGGTGGCTTACTACAATGAGCAGTTCTTC,CASSQDGVAYYNEQFF
NA,TRBD2,TRBJ2-1,TRBV5-1,TGCGCCAGCAGCCGGAAAGCGGGAGGCCCACCATACAATGAGCAGTTCTTC,CASSRKAGGPPYNEQFF
NA,NA,TRBJ1-1,TRBV6-5,TGTGCCAGCAGTTCCCTGGGTAAGAACACTGAAGCTTTCTTT,CASSSLGKNTEAFF
NA,NA,TRBJ1-1,TRBV6-2/TRBV6-3,TGTGCCAGCAGTTACGGACTCGGGGCCGGCACTGAAGCTTTCTTT,CASSYGLGAGTEAFF
once,NA,TRBJ1-1,TRBV5-1,TGCGCCAGCAGCTTGGCGCCAGTGGGGACTGAAGCTTTCTTT,CASSLAPVGTEAFF
NA,NA,TRBJ1-6,TRBV3-1/TRBV3-2,TGTGCCAGCAGCCCGGGATGGGGCAGGGACTCACCCCTCCACTTT,CASSPGWGRDSPLHF
NA,TRBD2,TRBJ2-2,TRBV6-4,TGTGCCAGCAGTGAAGGACTAGCGGGAGAAACCGGGGAGCTGTTTTTT,CASSEGLAGETGELFF
NA,NA,TRBJ2-3,TRBV7-3,TGTGCCAGCAGCTTAACTGAGACAGATACGCAGTATTTT,CASSLTETDTQYF
NA,NA,TRBJ2-7,TRBV4-2,TGTGCCAGCAGCCAAGAAGTGGGATACGAGCAGTACTTC,CASSQEVGYEQYF
NA,NA,TRBJ1-1,TRBV30,TGTGCCTGGAGTATGATGGACACTGAAGCTTTCTTT,CAWSMMDTEAFF
NA,NA,TRBJ2-5,TRBV4-2,TGTGCCAGCAGCCATTTTCCCGAGGAGACCCAGTACTTC,CASSHFPEETQYF
NA,NA,TRBJ2-3,TRBV11-3,TGTGCCAGCAGCTTAGAGGGAGATACGCAGTATTTT,CASSLEGDTQYF
NA,NA,TRBJ2-7,TRBV7-6,TGTGCCAGCAGCCCGGGTCCAAACTACGAGCAGTACTTC,CASSPGPNYEQYF
NA,TRBD2,TRBJ2-3,TRBV6-4,TGTGCCAGCAGTGACGGTGCGGGAGGGGCCACAGATACGCAGTATTTT,CASSDGAGGATDTQYF
NA,NA,TRBJ1-1,TRBV30,TGTGCCTGGAGTGTACGAGGCAAGGGTACTGAAGCTTTCTTT,CAWSVRGKGTEAFF
NA,TRBD1,TRBJ1-2,TRBV2,TGTGCCAGCAGTCACCCGGACAGGGCCACGGGCTACACCTTC,CASSHPDRATGYTF
NA,NA,TRBJ1-2,TRBV6-2/TRBV6-3,TGTGCCAGCAGTTCAGGGGTTTACTATGGCTACACCTTC,CASSSGVYYGYTF
NA,TRBD2,TRBJ2-1,TRBV5-1,TGCGCCAGCAGCTTGGCCGGGGGGAACTACAATGAGCAGTTCTTC,CASSLAGGNYNEQFF
NA,NA,TRBJ2-1,TRBV24-1,TGTGCCACCAGCCCGGGGGATCCGATCAATGAGCAGTTCTTC,CATSPGDPINEQFF
once,NA,TRBJ1-4,TRBV7-8,TGTGCCAGCAGCTTCGGGACGATGGCTAATGAAAAACTGTTTTTT,CASSFGTMANEKLFF
NA,TRBD2,TRBJ2-7,TRBV10-2,TGCGCCAGCAGGGGACTACCTTACTACGAGCAGTACTTC,CASRGLPYYEQYF
NA,NA,TRBJ1-1,TRBV7-9,TGTGCCAGCAGCCCGACCAGGACGGCGAACACTGAAGCTTTCTTT,CASSPTRTANTEAFF
NA,TRBD1,TRBJ1-2,TRBV2,TGTGCCAGCTTGCCGGGACAGGGGTTCGACTATGGCTACACCTTC,CASLPGQGFDYGYTF
NA,NA,TRBJ1-1,TRBV3-1/TRBV3-2,TGTGCCAGCAGCCAATTAGACAGCGCCCCTAACACTGAAGCTTTCTTT,CASSQLDSAPNTEAFF